This T cell receptor beta chain was identified during a study of blood T cells in healthy people across ages. Each donor's blood draw was roughly 10 milliliters of peripheral blood. The CDR3 sequence is 18 residues long. Germline V gene lookup returns CDR1 SGHVS and CDR2 FNYEAQ. In regard to this clonotype: This could be a read error, since a much larger clone is one nucleotide away.

It was with a sample-barcoded 5' primer and a J-beta primer mix that a second PCR of roughly 7 to 11 cycles was run. All cDNA molecules were each tagged by a template-switch adaptor with 12 random nucleotides. All samples gave at least 2.5 million CDR3-containing paired-end reads. MiXCR, applied by TCRdb to the 5' RACE reads, yields one record per CDR3 protein. Counted here are 1 million to 1.2 million distinct CDR3 sequences, approximately 38% occurring once; the ten biggest clones make up under 15%. This sequence was found in a man between 18 and 35 years old in good health. The sample comprised blood. V gene TRBV7-6 combines with J gene TRBJ2-1; 8 bases line up with TRBD1. The better agreement between TRBJ2-7 and the DNA end casts doubt on the J call. The CDR3 protein is CASSPTGANLLKYNEQYF. In nucleotides, the CDR3 is TGTGCCAGCAGCCCGACAGGGGCCAACCTGCTAAAATACAATGAGCAGTACTTC.